These 8 T cell receptor beta chains were all obtained from the same sample, sequenced in a study of CD8 T cells in Susac syndrome. cDNA came from around 0.54 to 1 ug RNA primed by random hexamers. TCRdb re-analysed the immunoSEQ multiplex PCR reads in MiXCR, keeping a single row per CDR3 protein. In the table there are roughly 400,000 distinct CDR3 sequences, approximately 85% of which are singletons. Sequenced material: CD8+ T cells from PBMCs. The receptors here all came from a human donor with multiple sclerosis.

The chain links TRBV7-9 to TRBJ2-1, with D unclear. Per the germline V gene, CDR1 is SEHNR and CDR2 is FQNEAQ (reference sequence). This CDR3 has 12 amino acids. Trimming stripped 5 bases from V and 8 bases from J, with 10 bases between. The CDR3 loop reads CASSLGVYEQFF. CDR3 nucleotides: TGTGCCAGCAGCCTAGGAGTCTATGAGCAGTTCTTC.

The J gene is TRBJ1-1, the V gene TRBV7-9; D possibly corresponds to TRBD1 (5 bases). The length of the CDR3 is 14 residues. Germline V lookup: CDR1 SEHNR, CDR2 FQNEAQ (reference sequence). V was pared by 1 base and J by 0 bases, with 6 bases between. For the CDR3, the DNA is TGTGCCAGCAGCTTAGAAGGGGTGAACACTGAAGCTTTCTTT. This sequence encodes CASSLEGVNTEAFF.

The chain has TRBV27 and TRBJ1-5, with unresolved D. This CDR3 region has 14 residues. Trimming cost V 5 bases and J 3 bases, with 11 bases left between them. The germline gives CDR1 MNHEY, CDR2 SMNVEV (reference sequence). CDR3 sequence reads: CASSIFGPNQPQHF. The CDR3, as DNA: TGTGCCAGCAGTATCTTTGGCCCCAATCAGCCCCAGCATTTT.

The chain employs TRBV18 and TRBJ2-4, with 7 bases fitting TRBD1. The CDR3 is 16 residues long. The junction had 10 bases not matched to a gene; V was cut back by 6 bases and J by 2 bases. The germline gives CDR1 KGHSH, CDR2 LQKENI. This CDR3 is CASSPLDRKPKNIQYF. CDR3 sequence (DNA): TGTGCCAGCTCCCCTCTGGACAGGAAACCCAAAAACATTCAGTACTTC.

CDR3 loop: CASRTGMMNTEAFF. The CDR3 coding sequence is TGTGCCAGCAGGACAGGAATGATGAACACTGAAGCTTTCTTT. The chain couples TRBV27 to TRBJ1-1; D perhaps matches TRBD1 (6 bases). Germline assignment: CDR1 MNHEY and CDR2 SMNVEV (reference sequence). Trimming removed 6 bases at V and 0 bases at J, with 11 bases between. The CDR3 is 14 amino acids.

CDR3 DNA sequence: TGTGCCAGCAGCTCCGGACAGGGAAATCAAGAGACCCAGTACTTC. This codes for CASSSGQGNQETQYF. The chain links TRBV11-2 to TRBJ2-5; the match to TRBD1 covers 8 bases. The germline V gene has CDR1 SGHAT and CDR2 FQNNGV. Trimming took 4 bases from V and 2 from J; bases not matched to a gene: 6. This CDR3 spans 15 amino acids.

V is TRBV28 and J is TRBJ2-2, with 12 bases aligning to TRBD2. Looked up from germline, CDR1 is MDHEN and CDR2 is SYDVKM. This CDR3 spans 17 amino acids. With V trimmed by 1 base and J by 4 bases, 4 bases remained unmatched. CDR3 DNA: TGTGCCAGCAGTTTATACGGACTAGCGGGACGCACCGGGGAGCTGTTTTTT. This encodes CASSLYGLAGRTGELFF.

The rearrangement uses TRBV6-5 and TRBJ2-3, with D perhaps matching TRBD1 (5 bases). The V gene's germline CDR1 is MNHEY and CDR2 SVGAGI. The length of the CDR3 is 17 residues. Trimming cost V 0 bases and J 2 bases, with 15 bases left between them. The CDR3 sequence: CASSYSTDQGFTDTQYF. The CDR3 region has the DNA TGTGCCAGCAGTTACTCGACCGATCAGGGCTTCACAGATACGCAGTATTTT.